A selection of T cell receptor beta chains follows, all from one sample in a study of T cell repertoires in cytomegalovirus infection. These receptors have no identified antigens. TCRdb called the reads again in MiXCR, with one record for every CDR3 protein. This repertoire shows roughly 800,000 distinct CDR3 sequences, just under 30% found once; its top ten account for less than 15%. The sample was cultured CD8+ T cells from PBMCs, taken from culture after CMV antigen stimulation. The receptors come from a human donor in good health (CMV status not recorded). Some clones in this sample may be carry-over from other donors' samples. Both conserved end residues are trimmed from each CDR3. Each record gives: J gene, V gene, CDR3 protein.

>TRBJ2-1|TRBV7-6
ASSLRRPSGHEQF
>TRBJ1-3|TRBV7-2
ACSPGTAGAGNTIY
>TRBJ2-2|TRBV7-2
ASSLKIWTGDGTGELF
>TRBJ2-4|TRBV20-1
SALKGVRDRAGRAKNIQY
>TRBJ1-2|TRBV27
ASSFNIGHYGYT
>TRBJ1-1|TRBV19
ASSLGRGETEAF
>TRBJ2-1|TRBV6-5
ASSYYFKGGKLGDNEQF
>TRBJ1-5|TRBV4-1
ASSQIVRSAENQPQH
>TRBJ2-6|TRBV7-9
ASSLQGFGANVLT
>TRBJ2-2|TRBV7-6
ASSKDRGHTGELF
>TRBJ2-3|TRBV7-9
ASSNARGRTDTQY
>TRBJ2-7|TRBV4-1
ASSQFRLAGHYEQY
>TRBJ1-1|TRBV6-6
ASSYPPSRDPNTEAF
>TRBJ2-5|TRBV7-6
ASSPIGLASGQETQY
>TRBJ2-3|TRBV27
ASNLLRGADTQY
>TRBJ1-1|TRBV12-3/TRBV12-4
ASSPEGSWTEAF
>TRBJ2-1|TRBV6-2/TRBV6-3
ASSRTSGGSSYNEQF
>TRBJ2-3|TRBV7-9
ASSPGEPSSY
>TRBJ1-1|TRBV7-9
ASSSNRGDTEAF
>TRBJ2-7|TRBV6-1
ASSEEGDSLGYEQY
>TRBJ2-3|TRBV6-2/TRBV6-3
ASSYSPSGGLSTDTQY
>TRBJ2-5|TRBV10-3
AISEPTSGGTQETQY
>TRBJ1-1|TRBV9
ASNPGYMNTEAF
>TRBJ1-2|TRBV27
ASAGVRGYT
>TRBJ2-5|TRBV6-2/TRBV6-3
ACGKTQY
>TRBJ1-1|TRBV15
ATSRDRGGNGAF
>TRBJ1-5|TRBV28
ASSLAGPPQH
>TRBJ2-2|TRBV11-2
AGFSGSGELF
>TRBJ1-6|TRBV28
ASSWAPGQGGWDSPLH
>TRBJ2-5|TRBV29-1
SVGVPRRETQY
>TRBJ2-1|TRBV28
ASTPAGTIYNEQF
>TRBJ2-5|TRBV12-3/TRBV12-4
ASSLTALGETQY
>TRBJ2-1|TRBV12-3/TRBV12-4
ASSSWFDEQF
>TRBJ1-2|TRBV7-6
ASSPTGGYYGYT
>TRBJ2-2|TRBV7-8
AGAASIPNTGELF